The subject of this entry is one T cell receptor (beta chain). There is no known antigen for this receptor. No base quality information exists; no much larger clone differs at one position. The trim is 1 base for V and 6 bases for J, with a gap of 15 bases between the germline ends. The germline V gene (reference sequence) provides CDR1 LNHDA and CDR2 SQIVND. Including cysteine and phenylalanine, the CDR3 has 16 amino acids. The entry retains the CDR3 DNA only, 48 bases that are in frame from base 1. This specimen comes from a study of T-cell memory formation after mild COVID-19 (dated by TCRdb to the early 2020s). Concerning the study at large: TCR sequence clusters from the two donors were largely donor specific. In a couple of donors, T-cell clones that expanded and contracted after mild COVID-19 were tracked by sequencing TCRalpha and TCRbeta repertoires over time. The cohort was made up of two young adult volunteers, one female and one male, who were previously healthy.

The full study reports these points: Some responding clones were detected in pre-infection memory, which suggested that pre-existing cross-reactive memory T cells had joined the SARS-CoV-2 response. Contracting CD4+ clones appeared mostly in the CM and EM memory subsets, whereas CD8+ clones were enriched in EMRA. The study covered only a couple of mild cases, and larger cohorts including severe cases with pre-infection samples were considered necessary. Balanced CD4/CD8 phenotypes were observed for clones contracting from day 15 to 85, whereas a bias towards CD4+ was observed for a second wave of clones expanding from day 15 to 37. The second-wave clones that peaked on day 37 were not confirmed to be SARS-CoV-2 specific.

Ficoll-Paque density gradient centrifugation was used to isolate PBMCs. Sequencing took place on an Illumina NovaSeq 6000. TCRalpha and TCRbeta cDNA libraries were built by 5'RACE with constant-segment primers, adding sample barcodes and unique molecular identifiers. RNA was extracted from every sample with Trizol reagent. The libraries were amplified in two PCR steps, and the second step added a second sample barcode and Illumina TruSeq adapters. Sequencing of the libraries was done on an Illumina NovaSeq, producing 2 x 150 bp paired-end reads. The authors' analysis ran thus. Reads were demultiplexed and collapsed into UMI-guided consensus sequences with migec v1.2.7. Using mixcr v2.1.11, the UMI consensuses were aligned to TRA and TRB V and J templates and assembled into clonotypes. Expanded or contracted clonotypes were those called significant by both edgeR and NoisET, with noise models trained on biological replicates. edgeR calls used a false discovery rate-adjusted p below 0.01 and a log2 fold-change threshold of 1. As an exploratory analysis of dynamics, max-normalized trajectories of the 1000 most abundant clonotypes were examined by PCA with hierarchical clustering. Each responding clone was given a CD4 or CD8 phenotype based on the CD4+ and CD8+ repertoires, which had been sequenced separately. Using fastp at Q25 and MiXCR, TCRdb reprocessed the public reads and kept productive beta chains. One record per CDR3 amino acid sequence lists the most common genes and DNA. The V and J calls were not made by the authors but by TCRdb's processing. For this sample there are just over 400,000 distinct CDR3 sequences; 20% to 25% appear just once. The top ten hold 13% of the sample.

Sequencing was done on a sample of PBMCs or a T cell subset sorted from them (not recorded which). The sequence came from an adult woman who had mild COVID-19 (a few samples of this study predate the infection). The sample titles of this study are shuffled in the database, so cell type and time point are left out; the donor was told from shared clones. The receptor chain draws on TRBV19 and TRBJ2-2, with a tentative D gene TRBD2 over 6 matching bases. The bases read TGTGCCAGTAGTATAGGGCAGGGCGGCGGGGCCGGGGAGCTGTTTTTT. This yields the protein CASSIGQGGGAGELFF.